A single sample is the source of the 26 T cell receptor beta chains below, sequenced in a study of CD8 T cells in ankylosing spondylitis. TCRdb analysed the 5' RACE reads with MiXCR anew, one entry per CDR3 protein. The repertoire has about 270,000 distinct CDR3 sequences, about 30% of them found once; the top ten carry 4% to 5.5%. Sequenced input: blood, either unsorted or a sorted T cell fraction (not recorded which). These receptors all stem from a male donor with ankylosing spondylitis or in good health (not recorded which).

This clonotype turned up a few times. V and J are TRBV6-5 and TRBJ1-2; D unresolved. From germline, CDR1 is MNHEY and CDR2 SVGAGI. With 11 bases removed from V and 8 bases from J, the gap between germline ends came to 15 bases. This CDR3 spans 11 amino acids. The CDR3, as DNA: TGTGCCCCTGACCAAACGGGGGGCTACACCTTC. Its translation is CAPDQTGGYTF.

This clonotype was counted a few times. This chain links TRBV20-1 with TRBJ2-3; 12 bases agree with TRBD2. With 5 bases clipped from V and 2 bases from J, the junction kept 5 bases outside the gene matches. There are 15 residues in the CDR3. Germline CDR1 DFQATT, CDR2 SNEGSKA (reference sequence). Here the CDR3 reads CSAWTSGVNTDTQYF. The CDR3, as DNA: TGCAGTGCTTGGACTAGCGGGGTAAACACAGATACGCAGTATTTT.

The rearrangement joins TRBV18 to TRBJ2-5; 10 bases match TRBD2. V shed 4 bases and J 1 base; nucleotides not matched to a gene: 0. Germline lookup yields CDR1 KGHSH and CDR2 LQKENI. The CDR3 consists of 14 residues. The CDR3 DNA sequence: TGTGCCAGCTCACGACTAGCGGGCCAAGAGACCCAGTACTTC. Protein product: CASSRLAGQETQYF.

This clonotype occurred many times. V usage is TRBV27 and J usage is TRBJ1-3; 7 bases line up with TRBD1. The V and J ends lost 4 bases and 4 bases, in that order; junction bases with no gene match: 7. Germline V CDR1 and CDR2: MNHEY, SMNVEV (reference sequence). There are 15 residues in the CDR3. CDR3 DNA sequence: TGTGCCAGCAGTTCGGACAGGCTAGGAGGAAACACCATATATTTT. This gives the protein CASSSDRLGGNTIYF.

The chain couples TRBV30 to TRBJ2-3; a weak D match, TRBD2 (6 bases). The CDR3 extends over 15 amino acids. Germline V CDR1 and CDR2: GTSNPN, SVGIG (reference sequence). The V and J ends lost 2 bases and 6 bases respectively, with 18 bases between them. CDR3 in DNA: TGTGCCTGGAGTCGAGGGACTCCGGGGGTCGATACGCAGTATTTT. Encoded protein: CAWSRGTPGVDTQYF.

This clonotype showed up just a few times. V and J are TRBV20-1 and TRBJ2-1; tentatively, D is TRBD1 or TRBD2 (7 bases each). V was shortened by 5 bases and J by 7 bases, with 27 bases between the two germline ends. Germline V gene sequence: CDR1 DFQATT, CDR2 SNEGSKA (reference sequence). The length of the CDR3 is 17 residues. The DNA of the CDR3 is TGCAGTGCTCCCCGGGGAGGGGGCGGCGGTCGTTGGAATGAGCAGTTCTTC. Encoded protein: CSAPRGGGGGRWNEQFF.

This clonotype has ten or more counts. The rearrangement links TRBV27 to TRBJ2-7; 8 bases map to TRBD1. The junction had 4 bases not matched to a gene; V was cut back by 6 bases and J by 0 bases. Germline-derived CDR1 and CDR2 are MNHEY and SMNVEV (reference sequence). This CDR3 contains 14 residues. CDR3 bases: TGTGCCAGCAGAAGACAGGGGAGCTCCTACGAGCAGTACTTC. It codes for CASRRQGSSYEQYF.

V usage is TRBV12-3 or TRBV12-4 and J usage is TRBJ1-1; D is undetermined. This CDR3 has 13 residues. Deletions cut 5 bases from V and 0 bases from J, with 7 bases between. The CDR3 here is CASSVNMNTEAFF. DNA of the CDR3: TGTGCCAGCAGTGTTAACATGAACACTGAAGCTTTCTTT.

The gene calls are TRBV5-1 and TRBJ2-2; TRBD2 might be the D (5 bases). CDR3 length: 15 amino acids. Germline V gene sequence: CDR1 SGHRS, CDR2 YFSETQ. With 7 bases removed from V and 2 bases from J, the gap between germline ends came to 15 bases. The CDR3 DNA reads as TGCGCCAGCCAGGTGGTGGGAGCCAACACCGGGGAGCTGTTTTTT. It encodes CASQVVGANTGELFF.

The V call is TRBV25-1, the J call TRBJ2-4; 9 positions match TRBD1. Germline values: CDR1 MGHDK, CDR2 SYGVNS. This CDR3 contains 22 residues. With 5 bases clipped from V and 2 bases from J, the junction kept 25 bases outside the gene matches. CDR3 coding DNA: TGTGCCAGCAGTCCCCTGGGGACAGGGTTTCTCCAAAAATATGACTCCAAAAACATTCAGTACTTC. As protein: CASSPLGTGFLQKYDSKNIQYF.

This chain uses TRBV12-3 or TRBV12-4 with TRBJ2-2; the D is unclear. The CDR3 contains 12 residues. The V end lost 6 bases, the J end lost 7 bases, and 9 bases lay between the germline ends. DNA for the CDR3: TGTGCCAGCAGCCAAGGGCACGGGGAGCTGTTTTTT. This translates into CASSQGHGELFF.

The J gene is TRBJ2-7, the V gene TRBV28; D is unclear. The CDR3 runs to 12 residues. Germline values: CDR1 MDHEN, CDR2 SYDVKM. V lost 3 bases and J lost 7, with 10 bases in between. The DNA for the CDR3 is TGTGCCAGCAGTTTTGTGGGTCGGGAGCAGTACTTC. Translated, it gives CASSFVGREQYF.

J is TRBJ2-7 and V is TRBV20-1, with D maybe TRBD1 (7 bases). CDR3 length: 15 amino acids. V lost 6 bases and J lost 2, with 20 bases in between. The germline V gene encodes CDR1 DFQATT and CDR2 SNEGSKA (reference sequence). CDR3 in amino acids: CSAPRGSGGTYEQYF. CDR3 DNA: TGCAGTGCGCCGCGGGGCTCAGGGGGGACCTACGAGCAGTACTTC.

Only one count was recorded for this clonotype. The chain combines TRBV12-3 or TRBV12-4 with TRBJ1-4; no clear D gene. Trimming shortened V by 1 base and J by 7 bases, and 7 bases separated the two germline ends. This CDR3 is 13 amino acids long. The CDR3, as DNA: TGTGCCAGCAGTTTAGGCAGTTCTGAAAAACTGTTTTTT. Its translation: CASSLGSSEKLFF.

The CDR3 spells CATSRFLDSPGEQYF. The DNA for the CDR3 is TGTGCCACCAGCAGGTTCTTGGACAGTCCAGGAGAGCAGTACTTC. The chain is built from TRBV15 and TRBJ2-7; D possibly corresponds to TRBD1 (6 bases). Germline CDR1 is LNHNV and CDR2 is YYDKDF (reference sequence). V lost 3 bases to trimming and J lost 7 bases, with 19 bases between them. The CDR3 consists of 15 residues.

The chain carries TRBV10-3 and TRBJ2-3; D not certain. With 6 bases removed from V and 0 bases from J, the gap between germline ends came to 10 bases. The CDR3 is 14 residues long. Germline V lookup: CDR1 ENHRY, CDR2 SYGVKD. CDR3 region: CAISGQSSTDTQYF. CDR3 DNA: TGTGCCATCAGCGGGCAGTCTAGCACAGATACGCAGTATTTT.

This clonotype was observed at least ten times. The V and J genes are TRBV29-1 and TRBJ2-2; D perhaps matches TRBD1 (5 bases). The CDR3 runs to 14 residues. The V end was cut by 4 bases, the J end by 6 bases, with 15 bases between. Germline CDR1 SQVTM, CDR2 ANQGSEA. The CDR3 loop is CSVARQGYAGELFF. In DNA, the CDR3 is TGCAGCGTTGCGAGGCAGGGTTATGCCGGGGAGCTGTTTTTT.

This sequence joins TRBV7-9 and TRBJ1-4, with unresolved D. The germline CDR1 and CDR2 sequences are SEHNR and FQNEAQ (reference sequence). V was trimmed by 1 base and J by 5 bases, leaving 8 bases between them. This CDR3 is 14 amino acids long. The CDR3 region is CASSLEIRNEKLFF. CDR3 DNA: TGTGCCAGCAGCTTAGAGATCCGGAATGAAAAACTGTTTTTT.

This chain connects TRBV7-9 to TRBJ2-7; D gene ambiguous. Germline CDR1 and CDR2: SEHNR and FQNEAQ (reference sequence). V was pared by 8 bases and J by 2 bases, with 13 bases between. This CDR3 is built from 13 residues. Here the CDR3 DNA reads TGTGCCAGCCGGAACTCGGCTACCTACGAGCAGTACTTC. It is translated as CASRNSATYEQYF. The full variable domain, rest sourced from reference TRBV7-9 and TRBJ2-7, is DTGVSQNPRHKITKRGQNVTFRCDPISEHNRLYWYRQTLGQGPEFLTYFQNEAQLEKSRLLSDRFSAERPKGSFSTLEIQRTEQGDSAMYLCASRNSATYEQYFGPGTRLTVT.

As regards this clonotype: The junction departs from the called germline gene at one end, perhaps through a read error. V gene TRBV4-2 combines with J gene TRBJ2-7; 7 bases are shared with TRBD1. This CDR3 contains 15 residues. CDR1 is LGHNA, CDR2 YNFKEQ, per germline. CDR3 residues: CASSQGETGINEQYF. CDR3 nucleotides: TGTGCCAGCAGCCAAGGGGAGACAGGGATCAACGAGCAATACTTC.

The chain links TRBV3-1 to TRBJ2-7, with a tentative D call TRBD2 (6 bases). V lost 2 bases, J lost 4 bases, and 9 bases lay in between. The CDR3 runs to 13 residues. Per the germline V gene, CDR1 is LGHDT and CDR2 is YNNKEL (reference sequence). The DNA of the CDR3 is TGTGCCAGCAGCCAACCAGGGAGGTACGAGCAGTACTTC. Translation: CASSQPGRYEQYF.

The gene calls are TRBV12-3 or TRBV12-4 and TRBJ2-3; 7 bases map to TRBD1. J lost 1 base, V lost 8 bases, and 3 bases had no gene match. The CDR3 is made up of 13 amino acids. In DNA, the CDR3 is TGTGCCAGCGTCGGACAGGGCACAGATACGCAGTATTTT. This codes for CASVGQGTDTQYF.

The chain joins TRBV11-2 to TRBJ2-1; 14 bases are a match to TRBD2. Per germline, CDR1 SGHAT and CDR2 FQNNGV. CDR3 size: 19 residues. J was trimmed by 2 bases and V by 4 bases; bases with no gene match: 10. The CDR3 bases are TGTGCCAGCAGCTCCCGCGGACTAGCGGGGGGTCAACCCTACAATGAGCAGTTCTTC. It specifies CASSSRGLAGGQPYNEQFF. Full variable domain (missing parts from reference TRBV11-2 and TRBJ2-1): EAGVAQSPRYKIIEKRQSVAFWCNPISGHATLYWYQQILGQGPKLLIQFQNNGVVDDSQLPKDRFSAERLKGVDSTLKIQPAKLEDSAVYLCASSSRGLAGGQPYNEQFFGPGTRLTVL.

This clonotype was observed a few times. The gene calls are TRBV6-1 and TRBJ2-5; a weak D match, TRBD2 (6 bases). The CDR3 has 15 amino acids. Germline V lookup: CDR1 MNHNS, CDR2 SASEGT. The V and J ends lost 2 bases and 5 bases respectively, with 15 bases between them. The DNA for the CDR3 is TGTGCCAGCAGTGAATCGGCGGGGTATTTGGAGACCCAGTACTTC. This sequence encodes CASSESAGYLETQYF.

This clonotype occurred a few times. The CDR3, as DNA: TGCAGTGCTAGAGTCCGTCTAGCGGGTACGCAGTATTTT. Protein: CSARVRLAGTQYF. The chain links TRBV20-1 to TRBJ2-3; TRBD2 aligns across 8 bases. CDR3 length equals 13 residues. CDR1 is DFQATT, CDR2 SNEGSKA, per germline (reference sequence). With 1 base clipped from V and 8 bases from J, the junction kept 5 bases outside the gene matches.

This clonotype has more than one count but fewer than ten. The chain carries TRBV5-1 and TRBJ1-4; a weak D match, TRBD1 (6 bases). CDR1 is SGHRS, CDR2 YFSETQ, per germline. Trimming shortened V by 4 bases and J by 2 bases, and 12 bases separated the two germline ends. This CDR3 comprises 15 residues. The CDR3 is CASSRGGSTNEKLFF. In DNA, the CDR3 is TGCGCCAGCAGCCGAGGGGGGTCGACTAATGAAAAACTGTTTTTT. Filled out from reference TRBV5-1 and TRBJ1-4, the complete variable domain reads KAGVTQTPRYLIKTRGQQVTLSCSPISGHRSVSWYQQTPGQGLQFLFEYFSETQRNKGNFPGRFSGRQFSNSRSEMNVSTLELGDSALYLCASSRGGSTNEKLFFGSGTQLSVL.